These 28 T cell receptor beta chains originate from one sample sequenced in a study of T cells in Graves' hyperthyroidism and ophthalmopathy. TCR beta CDR3 regions were amplified from RNA. The HTBI set primed first-round TCR CDR3 RT-PCR. TCRdb fed the multiplex PCR reads into MiXCR, producing one record per CDR3 protein. The sample carries about 290,000 distinct CDR3 sequences, approximately 15% recorded once. Material: blood. These receptors all stem from a woman aged 40-49 years with Graves' hyperthyroidism.

This clonotype was found many times. This chain joins TRBV2 and TRBJ2-5; D is unresolved. This CDR3 has 12 residues. Trimming removed 10 bases from V and 4 bases from J, with 13 bases in between. Looked up from germline, CDR1 is SNHLY and CDR2 is FYNNEI. CDR3: CATSSRRETQYF. The DNA of the CDR3 is TGTGCCACCTCGTCGCGGAGAGAGACCCAGTACTTC.

This clonotype was counted many times. The gene calls are TRBV5-7 and TRBJ1-5; 9 nucleotides line up with TRBD1. Being an ORF, TRBV5-7 has a function that is uncertain. The CDR3 length is 14 residues. V lost 3 bases to trimming and J lost 9 bases; unmatched junction nucleotides: 7. The CDR3 sequence: CASSSGTGFVPQHF. The CDR3 DNA reads TGTGCCAGCAGCTCCGGGACAGGGTTCGTGCCCCAGCATTTT.

The chain uses TRBV4-1 and TRBJ2-1, with TRBD1 matching over 8 bases. The CDR3 has 18 amino acids. The V gene end was trimmed by 0 bases and the J gene end by 4 bases; junction bases not matched to a gene: 11. The germline CDR1 and CDR2 sequences are MGHRA and YSYEKL. In DNA, the CDR3 is TGCGCCAGCAGCCAAGAAGGGGTAACAGGGGGAGTTTACAATGAGCAGTTCTTC. This gives the protein CASSQEGVTGGVYNEQFF.

This clonotype was counted many times. The V gene is TRBV3-1, the J gene TRBJ1-1; possibly TRBD1 for D (6 bases). Germline loops: CDR1 LGHDT, CDR2 YNNKEL (reference sequence). V lost 0 bases and J 5 bases, leaving 13 bases between the germline ends. CDR3 size: 15 residues. The CDR3 loop is CASSQDMGGRTEAFF. The CDR3 DNA sequence: TGTGCCAGCAGCCAAGATATGGGGGGCAGAACTGAAGCTTTCTTT. The variable domain in full, completed from reference TRBV3-1 and TRBJ1-1, reads DTAVSQTPKYLVTQMGNDKSIKCEQNLGHDTMYWYKQDSKKFLKIMFSYNNKELIINETVPNRFSPKSPDKAHLNLHINSLELGDSAVYFCASSQDMGGRTEAFFGQGTRLTVV.

This clonotype has just a few counts. V usage is TRBV27 and J usage is TRBJ1-2; 7 bases are shared with TRBD1. The CDR3 has 13 residues. V trimming: 8 bases; J trimming: 7 bases; junction bases outside the gene matches: 10. Germline V gene sequence: CDR1 MNHEY, CDR2 SMNVEV (reference sequence). Here the CDR3 reads CASGPRGAGGYTF. Written as DNA, the CDR3 is TGTGCCAGCGGACCCAGGGGGGCGGGTGGCTACACCTTC.

V is TRBV18 and J is TRBJ1-5; perhaps TRBD1 as D (5 bases). The V gene lost 7 bases and the J gene lost 2 bases, with 6 bases spanning the gap. This CDR3 contains 12 residues. The germline gives CDR1 KGHSH, CDR2 LQKENI. CDR3 amino acids: CASCRGNQPQHF. In DNA, the CDR3 is TGTGCCAGCTGCAGGGGCAATCAGCCCCAGCATTTT. The full variable domain, in which reference TRBV18 and TRBJ1-5 provide the parts outside the CDR3, is NAGVMQNPRHLVRRRGQEARLRCSPMKGHSHVYWYRQLPEEGLKFMVYLQKENIIDESGMPKERFSAEFPKEGPSILRIQQVVRGDSAAYFCASCRGNQPQHFGDGTRLSIL.

This clonotype was counted a few times. V is TRBV7-9 and J is TRBJ2-1, with TRBD2 as a possible D gene (6 bases). The germline CDR1 and CDR2 sequences are SEHNR and FQNEAQ (reference sequence). Trimming cost V 2 bases and J 5 bases, with 10 bases left between them. This CDR3 is built from 14 residues. The CDR3 loop is CASSLLGGDNEQFF. The CDR3, as DNA: TGTGCCAGCAGCTTACTCGGAGGGGACAATGAGCAGTTCTTC.

The sample holds many counts of this clonotype. CDR3 sequence reads: CASSLVSVGEQFF. The DNA for the CDR3 is TGTGCCAGCAGCTTGGTGTCAGTTGGTGAGCAGTTCTTC. This chain joins TRBV5-6 and TRBJ2-1; D not resolved. V was clipped by 0 bases and J by 9 bases, with 10 bases between them. The germline gives CDR1 SGHDT, CDR2 YYEEEE. The CDR3 runs to 13 residues.

This clonotype was detected ten times or more. The rearrangement uses TRBV27 and TRBJ2-3; TRBD1 aligns across 11 bases. The CDR3 spans 17 residues. Per the germline V gene, CDR1 is MNHEY and CDR2 is SMNVEV (reference sequence). Trimming took 2 bases from V and 2 from J; bases not matched to a gene: 6. CDR3 DNA: TGTGCCAGCAGTTTAATTCCGGGACAGGGGGTCACAGATACGCAGTATTTT. Its translation: CASSLIPGQGVTDTQYF.

This clonotype was detected a few times. This CDR3 is CASSQSTGIGTQYF. DNA of the CDR3: TGTGCCAGCAGCCAGTCGACCGGGATTGGGACCCAGTACTTC. The chain links TRBV14 to TRBJ2-5; D possibly corresponds to TRBD2 (5 bases). The CDR3 has 14 amino acids. The ends were cut back, 3 bases at V and 7 bases at J, with 15 bases in the middle. The V gene's germline CDR1 is SGHDN and CDR2 FVKESK.

This clonotype was observed at least ten times. This chain joins TRBV6-6 and TRBJ2-7, with D perhaps TRBD1 (5 bases). V lost 0 bases to trimming and J lost 5 bases, with 11 bases between them. Looked up from germline, CDR1 is MNHNY and CDR2 is SVGAGI (reference sequence). The CDR3 length is 14 residues. The CDR3 region has the DNA TGTGCCAGCAGTTACTCTACCAGGGCCCACGAGCAGTACTTC. It translates to CASSYSTRAHEQYF.

This clonotype was seen a few times. The chain uses TRBV4-1 and TRBJ2-6; D not certain. Trimming removed 0 bases from V and 2 bases from J, with 5 bases in between. The CDR3 totals 15 residues. Germline CDR1 MGHRA, CDR2 YSYEKL. CDR3 bases: TGCGCCAGCAGCCAAGAGACAACTGGGGCCAACGTCCTGACTTTC. Translation gives CASSQETTGANVLTF.

This clonotype was found many times. The V call is TRBV5-5, the J call TRBJ1-1; tentative D call: TRBD1 (5 bases). Trimming stripped 1 base from V and 0 bases from J, with 19 bases between. The CDR3 covers 18 residues. Germline CDR1 reads SGHKS; CDR2 reads YYEKEE (reference sequence). CDR3 region: CASSLSSRVFLMNTEAFF. The DNA of the CDR3 is TGTGCCAGCAGCTTGTCGTCCAGGGTGTTTCTCATGAACACTGAAGCTTTCTTT.

The chain combines TRBV6-1 with TRBJ2-5, with D possibly TRBD2 on 5 matching bases. The V gene's germline CDR1 is MNHNS and CDR2 SASEGT. CDR3 length: 12 amino acids. V lost 11 bases to trimming and J lost 0 bases, with 10 bases between them. CDR3 sequence: CAGMRDQETQYF. The CDR3 nucleotides read TGTGCCGGCATGAGGGACCAAGAGACCCAGTACTTC.

The rearrangement links TRBV15 to TRBJ1-1, with TRBD1 as a possible D gene (6 bases). Germline assignment: CDR1 LNHNV and CDR2 YYDKDF (reference sequence). V lost 2 bases and J lost 2, with 9 bases in between. CDR3 length: 14 residues. CDR3 DNA: TGTGCCACCAGCAGAAGGGGGGGCAACACTGAAGCTTTCTTT. It is translated as CATSRRGGNTEAFF. The full variable domain, with the rest looked up from reference TRBV15 and TRBJ1-1, is DAMVIQNPRYQVTQFGKPVTLSCSQTLNHNVMYWYQQKSSQAPKLLFHYYDKDFNNEADTPDNFQSRRPNTSFCFLDIRSPGLGDTAMYLCATSRRGGNTEAFFGQGTRLTVV.

The V and J genes are TRBV29-1 and TRBJ2-3, with 16 bases aligning to TRBD2. Looked up from germline, CDR1 is SQVTM and CDR2 is ANQGSEA. The CDR3 has 17 amino acids. The junction had 6 bases not matched to a gene; V was cut back by 5 bases and J by 1 base. CDR3 nucleotides: TGCAGCGTTACGGGACTAGCGGGAGGGATAGGCACAGATACGCAGTATTTT. Protein: CSVTGLAGGIGTDTQYF.

The table lists this clonotype with a count of one. J is TRBJ1-5 and V is TRBV27, with a weak D call TRBD1 (5 bases). The CDR3 covers 13 residues. Trimming cost V 5 bases and J 4 bases, with 9 bases left between them. CDR1 is MNHEY, CDR2 SMNVEV, per germline (reference sequence). The CDR3 is CASSAAGNQPQHF. CDR3 sequence (DNA): TGTGCCAGCAGTGCGGCAGGGAATCAGCCCCAGCATTTT.

This clonotype was detected many times. V usage is TRBV20-1 and J usage is TRBJ2-1; no firm D call. In germline, CDR1 is DFQATT, CDR2 SNEGSKA (reference sequence). CDR3 size: 15 residues. The ends were cut back, 6 bases at V and 8 bases at J, with 23 bases in the middle. CDR3 residues: CSAPRVPRTTDEQFF. For the CDR3, the DNA is TGCAGTGCCCCAAGGGTCCCCCGGACCACGGATGAGCAGTTCTTC.

This clonotype was seen only a few times. This sequence joins TRBV12-5 and TRBJ1-2; 7 bases fit TRBD1. V was pared by 6 bases and J by 4 bases, with 11 bases of the junction left unmatched. Germline assignment: CDR1 LGHNT and CDR2 FRNRAP. The CDR3 is 15 residues long. CDR3 DNA: TGTGCTAGTGGCCCTACCACGACAGGGACCTATGGCTACACCTTC. Translating it yields CASGPTTTGTYGYTF.

This clonotype showed up many times. The chain links TRBV7-2 to TRBJ1-1; D is unresolved. There are 14 residues in the CDR3. The V end lost 2 bases, the J end lost 1 base, and 8 bases lay between the germline ends. The V gene's germline CDR1 is SGHTA and CDR2 FQGNSA. The CDR3 DNA sequence: TGTGCCAGCAGCTTAAGACGGGCGAACACTGAAGCTTTCTTT. Translating it yields CASSLRRANTEAFF.

This clonotype appeared many times. The chain uses TRBV3-1 and TRBJ2-5, with D possibly matching TRBD1 (5 bases). This CDR3 has 15 residues. Per the germline V gene, CDR1 is LGHDT and CDR2 is YNNKEL (reference sequence). V was cut by 0 bases and J by 5 bases, with 13 bases left in between. The CDR3 sequence: CASSQDYQGPETQYF. For the CDR3, the DNA is TGTGCCAGCAGCCAAGATTATCAGGGTCCGGAGACCCAGTACTTC.

The J gene is TRBJ2-7, the V gene TRBV10-2; TRBD2 matches 10 bases. Germline-derived CDR1 and CDR2 are WSHSY and SAAADI. Losses at the gene ends were 8 bases for V and 11 bases for J; bases not matched to a gene: 12. This CDR3 comprises 13 residues. DNA of the CDR3: TGCGCCAGCCGGACTAGCGGCCCATCGAGCGAGTACTTC. This gives the protein CASRTSGPSSEYF.

This clonotype was seen ten or more times. The chain employs TRBV2 and TRBJ2-7; weak D call: TRBD1 (5 bases). With 5 bases removed from V and 6 bases from J, the gap between germline ends came to 11 bases. The CDR3 runs 12 residues. Germline-derived CDR1 and CDR2 are SNHLY and FYNNEI. CDR3 nucleotide sequence: TGTGCCAGCAGTCAGCAGGGAACCGAGCAGTACTTC. Encoded protein: CASSQQGTEQYF.

This clonotype was counted many times. This chain links TRBV18 with TRBJ2-3; D remains ambiguous. The germline gives CDR1 KGHSH, CDR2 LQKENI. This CDR3 has 14 residues. Trimming stripped 1 base from V and 0 bases from J, with 5 bases between. The CDR3 spells CASSPRRSTDTQYF. The CDR3 nucleotides are TGTGCCAGCTCACCACGGCGGAGCACAGATACGCAGTATTTT.

This clonotype was counted between two and nine times. This rearrangement joins TRBV3-1 to TRBJ2-1, with 9 bases that match TRBD1. The CDR3 spans 17 residues. Germline V gene sequence: CDR1 LGHDT, CDR2 YNNKEL (reference sequence). The ends lost 5 bases at V and 9 bases at J; junction bases unmatched: 17. The CDR3 DNA reads as TGTGCCAGCAGCTTATTCGCCGGGACAGGGTCCGGTAGTGAGCAGTTCTTC. This translates into CASSLFAGTGSGSEQFF.

This clonotype has a count of ten or more. V and J are TRBV24-1 and TRBJ2-1, with D hard to call. V lost 4 bases, J lost 6 bases, and 24 bases lay in between. The CDR3 is made up of 18 amino acids. The germline V gene encodes CDR1 KGHDR and CDR2 SFDVKD. In DNA, the CDR3 is TGTGCCACCAGTGACAAGGCAGCCCGGGCCCTCCCTCCCAATGAGCAGTTCTTC. Protein: CATSDKAARALPPNEQFF.

The table lists this clonotype with a few counts. The chain employs TRBV9 and TRBJ2-3, with D possibly being TRBD1 (6 bases). The V end was cut by 0 bases, the J end by 7 bases, with 9 bases between. Germline CDR1 and CDR2: SGDLS and YYNGEE. The CDR3 has 13 amino acids. Written as DNA, the CDR3 is TGTGCCAGCAGCGTAGAGGGGACACATACGCAGTATTTT. This translates into CASSVEGTHTQYF.

The table lists this clonotype with many counts. The chain uses TRBV7-6 and TRBJ2-3; 10 positions match TRBD2. Germline V gene data show CDR1 as SGHVS and CDR2 as FNYEAQ. The CDR3 loop spans 14 amino acids. The ends lost 8 bases at V and 4 bases at J; junction bases unmatched: 6. CDR3 coding DNA: TGTGCCAGCTCCGGGACTAGCGTGCCAGATACGCAGTATTTT. Its translation: CASSGTSVPDTQYF.